The rows below give T cell receptor beta chains drawn from one sample of a study of blood T cell repertoires in COVID-19. The method was immunoSEQ multiplex PCR; TCRdb's version includes in-frame clones alone and lacks a portion of them. The sample carries about 320,000 clones, approximately 88% recorded once. What was sequenced was PBMCs or T cells enriched from blood (not recorded which). These TCRs come from a young man who had recovered from COVID-19. Both conserved end residues are part of each CDR3. Each record gives: CDR3 DNA, CDR3 protein, V gene, clone size, D gene, J gene. The D gene is left open where the match is weak. Not all rows give a size; the values are once, few, many and, for expanded clones, a class.

CDR3 DNA: TGTGCCAGCAGTGAAGCGGCATTTCCCCTCCACTTT
CDR3 protein: CASSEAAFPLHF
V gene: TRBV6-1
clone size: NA
D gene: NA
J gene: TRBJ1-6

CDR3 DNA: TGTGCCAGCCGCACAGGGGATGGCTACACCTTC
CDR3 protein: CASRTGDGYTF
V gene: TRBV27
clone size: NA
D gene: TRBD1
J gene: TRBJ1-2

CDR3 DNA: TGTGCCTGGAGTTCCAGGGGGGTCGGGGCCTACGAGCAGTACTTC
CDR3 protein: CAWSSRGVGAYEQYF
V gene: TRBV30
clone size: once
D gene: NA
J gene: TRBJ2-7

CDR3 DNA: TGCAGTGCTAGTGGTGGCAGGCTTAATGAAAAACTGTTTTTT
CDR3 protein: CSASGGRLNEKLFF
V gene: TRBV20-1
clone size: NA
D gene: NA
J gene: TRBJ1-4

CDR3 DNA: TGCGCCAGCAGCTTGGAGGTGCGGGGGGCGAACACCGGGGAGCTGTTTTTT
CDR3 protein: CASSLEVRGANTGELFF
V gene: TRBV5-1
clone size: few
D gene: TRBD2
J gene: TRBJ2-2

CDR3 DNA: TGTGCCACCAGTGACACGAGTACCTCTGGAAACACCATATATTTT
CDR3 protein: CATSDTSTSGNTIYF
V gene: TRBV24-1
clone size: NA
D gene: NA
J gene: TRBJ1-3

CDR3 DNA: TGTGCCAGCAGCCCAAAAAGCGAAGCCCGACTAGCGGGCCAAGAGACCCAGTACTTC
CDR3 protein: CASSPKSEARLAGQETQYF
V gene: TRBV7-9
clone size: NA
D gene: TRBD2
J gene: TRBJ2-5

CDR3 DNA: TGTGCCAGCAGCTTAAACAGGGGGAGCGAGCAGTACTTC
CDR3 protein: CASSLNRGSEQYF
V gene: TRBV7-6
clone size: few
D gene: TRBD1
J gene: TRBJ2-7

CDR3 DNA: TGTGCCAGCAGTGGTCAGGGAACGAACACTGAAGCTTTCTTT
CDR3 protein: CASSGQGTNTEAFF
V gene: TRBV2
clone size: NA
D gene: NA
J gene: TRBJ1-1

CDR3 DNA: TGTGCCAGCAGTTTAAAGAGGGAGAGAGAGACCCAGTACTTC
CDR3 protein: CASSLKRERETQYF
V gene: TRBV28
clone size: NA
D gene: NA
J gene: TRBJ2-5

CDR3 DNA: TGCAGTGCTAGTGGCAGGGGGCACACTGAAGCTTTCTTT
CDR3 protein: CSASGRGHTEAFF
V gene: TRBV20-1
clone size: many
D gene: TRBD1
J gene: TRBJ1-1

CDR3 DNA: TGCAGTGCTAGTCTTCCTCGGACAGGGTTCTCCTACAATGAGCAGTTCTTC
CDR3 protein: CSASLPRTGFSYNEQFF
V gene: TRBV20-1
clone size: NA
D gene: TRBD1
J gene: TRBJ2-1

CDR3 DNA: TGTGCCAGCTGGACAGGGATGAACACTGAAGCTTTCTTT
CDR3 protein: CASWTGMNTEAFF
V gene: TRBV6-5
clone size: once
D gene: TRBD1
J gene: TRBJ1-1

CDR3 DNA: TGCGCCAGCAGCCAAGATCAGTCAGGGTCCGGCTACGAGCAGTACTTC
CDR3 protein: CASSQDQSGSGYEQYF
V gene: TRBV4-1
clone size: NA
D gene: NA
J gene: TRBJ2-7

CDR3 DNA: TGCGCCAGCAGCTTTCCCGAGGGGGACACTGAAGCTTTCTTT
CDR3 protein: CASSFPEGDTEAFF
V gene: TRBV5-1
clone size: NA
D gene: NA
J gene: TRBJ1-1

CDR3 DNA: TGTGCCAGTAGTATAGGAGGGCGGGGGGGCCAGAATGAGCAGTTCTTC
CDR3 protein: CASSIGGRGGQNEQFF
V gene: TRBV19
clone size: NA
D gene: TRBD2
J gene: TRBJ2-1

CDR3 DNA: TGTGCCAGCAGCTTAGGGGCAGGGGGCTTCTACGAGCAGTACTTC
CDR3 protein: CASSLGAGGFYEQYF
V gene: TRBV7-9
clone size: NA
D gene: TRBD1
J gene: TRBJ2-7

CDR3 DNA: TGTGCCAGCAGTTCAACAGGGGTAACTGGAAACACCATATATTTT
CDR3 protein: CASSSTGVTGNTIYF
V gene: TRBV28
clone size: NA
D gene: TRBD1
J gene: TRBJ1-3

CDR3 DNA: TGCGCCAGCAGCTTGCAAGGGGGAGGGGAAAAACTGTTTTTT
CDR3 protein: CASSLQGGGEKLFF
V gene: TRBV5-1
clone size: NA
D gene: NA
J gene: TRBJ1-4

CDR3 DNA: TGTGCCAGCACCTCGGACAGGGTGGGATCTCTGGTGGCTTTCTTT
CDR3 protein: CASTSDRVGSLVAFF
V gene: TRBV28
clone size: few
D gene: TRBD1
J gene: TRBJ1-1

CDR3 DNA: TGTGCCAGCAGTTCCTGGGGGGAGGGCTCCTACGAGCAGTACTTC
CDR3 protein: CASSSWGEGSYEQYF
V gene: TRBV28
clone size: NA
D gene: TRBD2
J gene: TRBJ2-7

CDR3 DNA: TGTGCCAGCAGGGGACAGGGGTCCTCCTACGAGCAGTACTTC
CDR3 protein: CASRGQGSSYEQYF
V gene: TRBV6-5
clone size: NA
D gene: TRBD1
J gene: TRBJ2-7

CDR3 DNA: TGTGCCTTCCGACACCGCACAGATACGCAGTATTTT
CDR3 protein: CAFRHRTDTQYF
V gene: TRBV30
clone size: few
D gene: NA
J gene: TRBJ2-3

CDR3 DNA: TGTGCCAGCAGTGAAGCTGGGGGTAGCGGGGGGGCCACGCAGTATTTT
CDR3 protein: CASSEAGGSGGATQYF
V gene: TRBV6-1
clone size: many
D gene: TRBD2
J gene: TRBJ2-3

CDR3 DNA: TGTGCCAGCAGCCTTACAGGGAATCAGCCCCAGCATTTT
CDR3 protein: CASSLTGNQPQHF
V gene: TRBV28
clone size: NA
D gene: NA
J gene: TRBJ1-5

CDR3 DNA: TGTGCCAGCAGCCAATCGGCAGGGGGGACTGAAGCTTTCTTT
CDR3 protein: CASSQSAGGTEAFF
V gene: TRBV16
clone size: NA
D gene: TRBD1
J gene: TRBJ1-1

CDR3 DNA: TGCGCCAGCAGCCCGGACAGGGGGCGAGAGACCCAGTACTTC
CDR3 protein: CASSPDRGRETQYF
V gene: TRBV4-1
clone size: NA
D gene: TRBD1
J gene: TRBJ2-5

CDR3 DNA: TGTGCCAGCAGCCTCCGACAGGGACTTGAAGCTTTCTTT
CDR3 protein: CASSLRQGLEAFF
V gene: TRBV3-1/TRBV3-2
clone size: NA
D gene: TRBD1
J gene: TRBJ1-1

CDR3 DNA: TGCAGCGGTCGGACAGGGGGTAATGAAAAACTGTTTTTT
CDR3 protein: CSGRTGGNEKLFF
V gene: TRBV29-1
clone size: NA
D gene: TRBD1
J gene: TRBJ1-4

CDR3 DNA: TGTGCCAGCAGTGAAGCGCGCGGGGGGGTCTCCTACGAGCAGTACTTC
CDR3 protein: CASSEARGGVSYEQYF
V gene: TRBV2
clone size: NA
D gene: TRBD2
J gene: TRBJ2-7

CDR3 DNA: TGTGCCACCAGTGATTTCGCGGGGGACTCCTACAATGAGCAGTTCTTC
CDR3 protein: CATSDFAGDSYNEQFF
V gene: TRBV24-1
clone size: NA
D gene: TRBD2
J gene: TRBJ2-1

CDR3 DNA: TGTGCCAGCTCACCACTGGAGACAGCCTACAATGAGCAGTTCTTC
CDR3 protein: CASSPLETAYNEQFF
V gene: TRBV18
clone size: NA
D gene: NA
J gene: TRBJ2-1

CDR3 DNA: TGTGCCAGCAGTTCCCCGGGTAGCGGGGGCACCGGGGAGCTGTTTTTT
CDR3 protein: CASSSPGSGGTGELFF
V gene: TRBV28
clone size: NA
D gene: TRBD2
J gene: TRBJ2-2

CDR3 DNA: TGTGCCAGCAGCTTACAGCTCAGGGGAGGACTAGGCGAGCAGTACTTC
CDR3 protein: CASSLQLRGGLGEQYF
V gene: TRBV7-9
clone size: NA
D gene: NA
J gene: TRBJ2-7

CDR3 DNA: TGTGCCAGCAGTCTACAGGGGGCCCAAGAGACCCAGTACTTC
CDR3 protein: CASSLQGAQETQYF
V gene: TRBV28
clone size: NA
D gene: TRBD1
J gene: TRBJ2-5

CDR3 DNA: TGTGCCAGCAGCCGACTACCGGGACAGGGCCACGAGCAGTACTTC
CDR3 protein: CASSRLPGQGHEQYF
V gene: TRBV3-1/TRBV3-2
clone size: NA
D gene: TRBD1
J gene: TRBJ2-7

CDR3 DNA: TGTGCCAGCAGCACGGGTGGACAGGGACCCTACAATGAGCAGTTCTTC
CDR3 protein: CASSTGGQGPYNEQFF
V gene: TRBV7-9
clone size: NA
D gene: TRBD1
J gene: TRBJ2-1

CDR3 DNA: TGTGCCAGCAGCTTGGGGAGCGACTACGAGCAGTACTTC
CDR3 protein: CASSLGSDYEQYF
V gene: TRBV5-6
clone size: once
D gene: NA
J gene: TRBJ2-7

CDR3 DNA: TGTGCCAGTAGAATGGGACTAGCGGGGGGGCCCAACGAGCAGTACTTC
CDR3 protein: CASRMGLAGGPNEQYF
V gene: TRBV19
clone size: NA
D gene: TRBD2
J gene: TRBJ2-7

CDR3 DNA: TGTGCCAGCAGCTTATTAGGGACAGAGAATTCACCCCTCCACTTT
CDR3 protein: CASSLLGTENSPLHF
V gene: TRBV7-6
clone size: NA
D gene: TRBD1
J gene: TRBJ1-6

CDR3 DNA: TGTGCCAGCAGCGTAGTAGACAGCGATTCACCCCTCCACTTT
CDR3 protein: CASSVVDSDSPLHF
V gene: TRBV9
clone size: NA
D gene: NA
J gene: TRBJ1-6

CDR3 DNA: TGCGCCAGCAGTTCAGAGCCTGCGGGCTATGGCTACACCTTC
CDR3 protein: CASSSEPAGYGYTF
V gene: TRBV10-2
clone size: few
D gene: NA
J gene: TRBJ1-2

CDR3 DNA: TGTGCCAGCAGCCAAGCCACGGGGTCACCCCTCCACTTT
CDR3 protein: CASSQATGSPLHF
V gene: TRBV3-1/TRBV3-2
clone size: NA
D gene: NA
J gene: TRBJ1-6

CDR3 DNA: TGTGCCAGCAGCTTAACAGGGAGCTCCTACGAGCAGTACTTC
CDR3 protein: CASSLTGSSYEQYF
V gene: TRBV9
clone size: NA
D gene: NA
J gene: TRBJ2-7

CDR3 DNA: TGTGCCAGCAGCCAAGATCCTAGCGGGGGTGGCTGGGAGACCCAGTACTTC
CDR3 protein: CASSQDPSGGGWETQYF
V gene: TRBV4-2
clone size: NA
D gene: TRBD2
J gene: TRBJ2-5

CDR3 DNA: TGTGCCAGTAGCAGCGGGGGGTTCACCGGGGAGCTGTTTTTT
CDR3 protein: CASSSGGFTGELFF
V gene: TRBV19
clone size: NA
D gene: TRBD2
J gene: TRBJ2-2

CDR3 DNA: TGCGCCAGCAGCCCTTTCCCGGGACAGGGAAATCAGCCCCAGCATTTT
CDR3 protein: CASSPFPGQGNQPQHF
V gene: TRBV5-1
clone size: NA
D gene: TRBD1
J gene: TRBJ1-5

CDR3 DNA: TGTGCCAGCAGTTCCACTAGCGGCTCCCAAGAGACCCAGTACTTC
CDR3 protein: CASSSTSGSQETQYF
V gene: TRBV6-5
clone size: NA
D gene: TRBD2
J gene: TRBJ2-5

CDR3 DNA: TGTGCCAGCAGCTTGGGGGACAGAGAAGCTTTCTTT
CDR3 protein: CASSLGDREAFF
V gene: TRBV5-6
clone size: NA
D gene: TRBD1
J gene: TRBJ1-1

CDR3 DNA: TGTGCCAGCAGTCCGGGAACAGGGTTCCAAGAGACCCAGTACTTC
CDR3 protein: CASSPGTGFQETQYF
V gene: TRBV28
clone size: NA
D gene: NA
J gene: TRBJ2-5

CDR3 DNA: TGTGCCAGCAGCTTAGACCTAAGAGCCTTAAATGAGCAGTTCTTC
CDR3 protein: CASSLDLRALNEQFF
V gene: TRBV11-2
clone size: NA
D gene: NA
J gene: TRBJ2-1

CDR3 DNA: TGTGCCAGCAGTTACGCGGGACGGGGTACCTACGAGCAGTACTTC
CDR3 protein: CASSYAGRGTYEQYF
V gene: TRBV6-2/TRBV6-3
clone size: once
D gene: NA
J gene: TRBJ2-7

CDR3 DNA: TGTGCCAGCAGCTCGGGACCGGGACAGGGGGCTCGTCAGCCCCAGCATTTT
CDR3 protein: CASSSGPGQGARQPQHF
V gene: TRBV5-5
clone size: few
D gene: TRBD1
J gene: TRBJ1-5

CDR3 DNA: TGCGCCAGCAGCTTGGCGGACAGGGCAGCTGAAGCTTTCTTT
CDR3 protein: CASSLADRAAEAFF
V gene: TRBV5-1
clone size: few
D gene: TRBD1
J gene: TRBJ1-1

CDR3 DNA: TGTGCCAGCAGCCGAGGCCCTTCTTTTGGGCAGTTCTTC
CDR3 protein: CASSRGPSFGQFF
V gene: TRBV14
clone size: NA
D gene: NA
J gene: TRBJ2-1